These T cell receptor beta chains were read from a single sample in a study of CD8 T cells in Susac syndrome. In TCRdb, the immunoSEQ multiplex PCR reads were re-called with MiXCR into one record per CDR3 protein. The repertoire includes 120,000 or so distinct CDR3 sequences, around 94% of them detected once, and 0.2% to 0.25% sits in the top ten. Sequenced material: CD8+ T cells from PBMCs. These receptors were obtained from a human donor with Susac syndrome. The CDR3 runs from the conserved cysteine through the conserved F or W. The D gene is left open where the match is weak. Rows may omit the clone size; those that give it use once, few, many or a size class.

NA,NA,TRBJ2-5,TRBV7-2,TGTGCCAGCAGCTTAGAGGCGAACGGGGAGACCCAGTACTTC,CASSLEANGETQYF
NA,NA,TRBJ2-4,TRBV4-1,TGCGCCAGCAGCCCGGAAGAGAGGGCCAAAAACATTCAGTACTTC,CASSPEERAKNIQYF
NA,NA,TRBJ1-2,TRBV7-8,TGTGCCAGCAGCTTAGAAAGTCCTTTGGGTCGCTATGGCTACACCTTC,CASSLESPLGRYGYTF
few,NA,TRBJ1-2,TRBV9,TGTGCCAGCAGCGTAGGTCGGGGAGGCTACACCTTC,CASSVGRGGYTF
NA,NA,TRBJ2-7,TRBV5-6,TGTGCCAGCAGCTTAGGAGGGCCGTTCGAGCAGTACTTC,CASSLGGPFEQYF
NA,NA,TRBJ1-2,TRBV3-1,TGTGCCAGCAGCCAACGCCTGGGGAGCTATGGCTACACCTTC,CASSQRLGSYGYTF
once,NA,TRBJ2-7,TRBV11-2,TGTGCCAGCAGCCCCGGTCTTTTTCGCGAGCAGTACTTC,CASSPGLFREQYF
NA,TRBD1,TRBJ2-3,TRBV12-3/TRBV12-4,TGTGCCAGCAGTCCTATAGGACAGGGCACAGATACGCAGTATTTT,CASSPIGQGTDTQYF
NA,NA,TRBJ1-2,TRBV7-9,TGTGCCAGCAGCCCGACTGGAGGGCCCTATGGCTACACCTTC,CASSPTGGPYGYTF
NA,NA,TRBJ2-7,TRBV27,TGTGCCAGCAGTCATAGCTCCTACGAGCAGTACTTC,CASSHSSYEQYF
NA,NA,TRBJ2-5,TRBV15,TGTGCCACCAGCGGCACTAACCAAGAGACCCAGTACTTC,CATSGTNQETQYF
NA,TRBD2,TRBJ2-1,TRBV19,TGTGCCAGCATCGGGGTAGCGGGAAGCAATGAGCAGTTCTTC,CASIGVAGSNEQFF
NA,TRBD1,TRBJ2-6,TRBV2,TGTGCCAGCAGTGGAGGAGATCCGGGACAGGGTGGCTCTGGGGCCAACGTCCTGACTTTC,CASSGGDPGQGGSGANVLTF